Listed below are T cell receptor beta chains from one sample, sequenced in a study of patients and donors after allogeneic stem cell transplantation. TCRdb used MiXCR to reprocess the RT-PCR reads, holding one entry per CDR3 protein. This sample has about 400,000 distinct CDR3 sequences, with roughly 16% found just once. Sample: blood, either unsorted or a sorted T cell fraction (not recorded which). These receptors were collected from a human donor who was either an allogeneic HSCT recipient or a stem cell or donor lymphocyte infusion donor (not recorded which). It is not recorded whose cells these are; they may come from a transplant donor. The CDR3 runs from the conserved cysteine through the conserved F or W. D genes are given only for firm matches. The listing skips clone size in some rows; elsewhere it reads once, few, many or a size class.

cdr3_nt: TGTGCCAGCAGTCCACCGGGACAGCCTTTCTACGAGCAGTACTTC
cdr3_aa: CASSPPGQPFYEQYF
clone_size: few
d_call: TRBD1
v_call: TRBV12-3/TRBV12-4
j_call: TRBJ2-7

cdr3_nt: TGCAGTGCCAAGAGGGGGACCTTTGGGTCCAACGTCCTGACTTTC
cdr3_aa: CSAKRGTFGSNVLTF
clone_size: few
d_call: NA
v_call: TRBV20-1
j_call: TRBJ2-6

cdr3_nt: TGTGCCAGCAGTCATCGACTAGCGGGGGGGCGGTACAATGAGCAGTTCTTC
cdr3_aa: CASSHRLAGGRYNEQFF
clone_size: once
d_call: TRBD2
v_call: TRBV6-1
j_call: TRBJ2-1

cdr3_nt: TGTGCCAGCTCGTCAACCCGCGAGCAGTACTTC
cdr3_aa: CASSSTREQYF
clone_size: NA
d_call: NA
v_call: TRBV18
j_call: TRBJ2-7

cdr3_nt: TGCGCCAGCACACCCCGGGAAGCAGATACGCAGTATTTT
cdr3_aa: CASTPREADTQYF
clone_size: many
d_call: NA
v_call: TRBV5-1
j_call: TRBJ2-3

cdr3_nt: TGCGCCAGCAGCCAAGGCAAAAAGACAGGGACAACCTACAATGAGCAGTTCTTC
cdr3_aa: CASSQGKKTGTTYNEQFF
clone_size: NA
d_call: TRBD1
v_call: TRBV4-3
j_call: TRBJ2-1

cdr3_nt: TGTGCCAGCAGCCAGCCTGGGGTCTACCAAGAGACCCAGTACTTC
cdr3_aa: CASSQPGVYQETQYF
clone_size: many
d_call: NA
v_call: TRBV14
j_call: TRBJ2-5

cdr3_nt: TGTGCCAGCAGTTCGAGGACAGGGGCAAATCAGCCCCAGCATTTT
cdr3_aa: CASSSRTGANQPQHF
clone_size: many
d_call: TRBD1
v_call: TRBV12-3/TRBV12-4
j_call: TRBJ1-5

cdr3_nt: TGCAGTGCTGACCCCGCCGATTCCTACGAGCAGTACTTC
cdr3_aa: CSADPADSYEQYF
clone_size: NA
d_call: NA
v_call: TRBV20-1
j_call: TRBJ2-7

cdr3_nt: TGTGCCAGCAGCTTCCCCTCAGCGGGAGGGCCCAGGAAGTTCTTC
cdr3_aa: CASSFPSAGGPRKFF
clone_size: few
d_call: TRBD2
v_call: TRBV7-8
j_call: TRBJ2-1

cdr3_nt: TGCGCCAGCAGCCCCCCTAATTCCCTCAATCAGCCCCAGCATTTT
cdr3_aa: CASSPPNSLNQPQHF
clone_size: once
d_call: NA
v_call: TRBV4-3
j_call: TRBJ1-5

cdr3_nt: TGTGCCAGCAGCTTACCCACAGGGGCGGGCACCGGGGAGCTGTTTTTT
cdr3_aa: CASSLPTGAGTGELFF
clone_size: few
d_call: TRBD1
v_call: TRBV7-3
j_call: TRBJ2-2

cdr3_nt: TGCGCCAGCAGCGGGTGGGACTCAGGGGTCGACGAGCAGTACTTC
cdr3_aa: CASSGWDSGVDEQYF
clone_size: few
d_call: NA
v_call: TRBV5-1
j_call: TRBJ2-7

cdr3_nt: TGCGCCAGCAGCCAAGCAGGGGACTATGGCTACACCTTC
cdr3_aa: CASSQAGDYGYTF
clone_size: NA
d_call: NA
v_call: TRBV4-1
j_call: TRBJ1-2

cdr3_nt: TGCGCCAGCAGCCTACCGGGACAGGGGATGGTCAATGAGCAGTTCTTC
cdr3_aa: CASSLPGQGMVNEQFF
clone_size: NA
d_call: TRBD1
v_call: TRBV5-1
j_call: TRBJ2-1

cdr3_nt: TGTGCCAGCAGCTTAGGGGGGGACGCAGATACGCAGTATTTT
cdr3_aa: CASSLGGDADTQYF
clone_size: NA
d_call: NA
v_call: TRBV11-2
j_call: TRBJ2-3

cdr3_nt: TGTGCCAGCAGCCCGGTGGAGTGGAACACTGAAGCTTTCTTT
cdr3_aa: CASSPVEWNTEAFF
clone_size: NA
d_call: NA
v_call: TRBV7-8
j_call: TRBJ1-1

cdr3_nt: TGTGCCAGCACCGATCGACTTCTTCGGCATGAGCAGTTCTTC
cdr3_aa: CASTDRLLRHEQFF
clone_size: NA
d_call: NA
v_call: TRBV7-9
j_call: TRBJ2-1

cdr3_nt: TGTGCCAGCAGCCAAGGACAGAAGATGTTGGCTTTCTTT
cdr3_aa: CASSQGQKMLAFF
clone_size: few
d_call: NA
v_call: TRBV3-1
j_call: TRBJ1-1

cdr3_nt: TGTGCCAGCAGCCGAAGGGGGATTCGGAGCTCCTACGAGCAGTACTTC
cdr3_aa: CASSRRGIRSSYEQYF
clone_size: NA
d_call: NA
v_call: TRBV7-9
j_call: TRBJ2-7

cdr3_nt: TGCGCCAGCAGCCCCTTCCCGACAGGGTACTATGGCTACACCTTC
cdr3_aa: CASSPFPTGYYGYTF
clone_size: few
d_call: TRBD1
v_call: TRBV5-1
j_call: TRBJ1-2

cdr3_nt: TGTGCCAGCAGTTTAGTCATGGGGACAGTCGATGGCTACACCTTC
cdr3_aa: CASSLVMGTVDGYTF
clone_size: NA
d_call: TRBD1
v_call: TRBV12-3/TRBV12-4
j_call: TRBJ1-2

cdr3_nt: TGTGCCACCAGTGCAGCAGGTAGTAACTATGAGCAGTTCTTC
cdr3_aa: CATSAAGSNYEQFF
clone_size: NA
d_call: NA
v_call: TRBV24-1
j_call: TRBJ2-1

cdr3_nt: TGCAGCCCTGAGGACAGGCTCGCTAATCGGGTCTACAATGAGCAGTTCTTC
cdr3_aa: CSPEDRLANRVYNEQFF
clone_size: NA
d_call: TRBD1
v_call: TRBV29-1
j_call: TRBJ2-1

cdr3_nt: TGTGCCAGCTCACCCGCCCTAGCGGGAGGGATTGATGAGCAGTTCTTC
cdr3_aa: CASSPALAGGIDEQFF
clone_size: NA
d_call: TRBD2
v_call: TRBV18
j_call: TRBJ2-1

cdr3_nt: TGCGCCAGCAGCCAAGATTGGCTAGCGGGGGGGTACAATGAGCAGTTCTTC
cdr3_aa: CASSQDWLAGGYNEQFF
clone_size: NA
d_call: TRBD2
v_call: TRBV4-3
j_call: TRBJ2-1

cdr3_nt: TGCAGTGCTAGACAGGGTGGGGAGCTGTTTTTT
cdr3_aa: CSARQGGELFF
clone_size: NA
d_call: NA
v_call: TRBV20-1
j_call: TRBJ2-2

cdr3_nt: TGTGCCAGCAGCTTAGGCTTCCCTAGGAGCTCCTACGAGCAGTACTTC
cdr3_aa: CASSLGFPRSSYEQYF
clone_size: NA
d_call: NA
v_call: TRBV13
j_call: TRBJ2-7